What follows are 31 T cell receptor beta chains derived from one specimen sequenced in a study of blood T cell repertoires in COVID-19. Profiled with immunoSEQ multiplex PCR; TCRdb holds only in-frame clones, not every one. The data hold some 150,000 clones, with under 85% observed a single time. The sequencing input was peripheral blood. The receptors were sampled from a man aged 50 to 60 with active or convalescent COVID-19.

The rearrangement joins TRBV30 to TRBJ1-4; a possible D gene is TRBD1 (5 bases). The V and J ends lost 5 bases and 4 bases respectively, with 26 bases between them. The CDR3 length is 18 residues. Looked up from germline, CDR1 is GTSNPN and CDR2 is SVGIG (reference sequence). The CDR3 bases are TGTGCCTGGTCCCAGGGTCTTACCGACCTAGGGCTTAATGAAAAACTGTTTTTT. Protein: CAWSQGLTDLGLNEKLFF.

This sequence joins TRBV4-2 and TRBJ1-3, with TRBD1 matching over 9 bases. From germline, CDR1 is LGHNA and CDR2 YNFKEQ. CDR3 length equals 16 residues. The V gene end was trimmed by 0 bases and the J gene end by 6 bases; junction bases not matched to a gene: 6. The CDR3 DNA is TGTGCCAGCAGCCAAGAAAGAACAGGGGGCGAAAACACCATATATTTT. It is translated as CASSQERTGGENTIYF.

CDR3: CASSLPQERYGYTF. The CDR3 nucleotides are TGTGCCAGCAGTTTACCGCAGGAACGCTATGGCTACACCTTC. This chain joins TRBV28 and TRBJ1-2; D is unclear. The length of the CDR3 is 14 residues. The germline V gene has CDR1 MDHEN and CDR2 SYDVKM. Trimming stripped 2 bases from V and 4 bases from J, with 11 bases between.

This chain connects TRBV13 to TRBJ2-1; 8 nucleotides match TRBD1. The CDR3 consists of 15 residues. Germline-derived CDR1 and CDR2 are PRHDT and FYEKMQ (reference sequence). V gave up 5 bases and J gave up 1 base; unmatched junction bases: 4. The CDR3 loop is CASSADRASYNEQFF. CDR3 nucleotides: TGTGCCAGCAGCGCGGACAGGGCGTCCTACAATGAGCAGTTCTTC.

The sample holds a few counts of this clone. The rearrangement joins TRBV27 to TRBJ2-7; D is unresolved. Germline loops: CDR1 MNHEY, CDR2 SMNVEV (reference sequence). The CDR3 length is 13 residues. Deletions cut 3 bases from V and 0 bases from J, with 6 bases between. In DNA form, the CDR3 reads TGTGCCAGCAGTTTTGATAGCTCCTACGAGCAGTACTTC. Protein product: CASSFDSSYEQYF.

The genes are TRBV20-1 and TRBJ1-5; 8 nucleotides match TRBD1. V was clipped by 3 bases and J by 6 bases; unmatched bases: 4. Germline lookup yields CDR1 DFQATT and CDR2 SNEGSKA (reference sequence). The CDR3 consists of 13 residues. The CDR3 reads CSASLGQAQPQHF. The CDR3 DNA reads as TGCAGTGCTAGTCTGGGACAGGCTCAGCCCCAGCATTTT.

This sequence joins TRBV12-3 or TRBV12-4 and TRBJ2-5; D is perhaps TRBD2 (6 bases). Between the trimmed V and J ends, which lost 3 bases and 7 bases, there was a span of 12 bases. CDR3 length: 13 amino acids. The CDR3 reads CASSLRGLGTQYF. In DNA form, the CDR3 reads TGTGCCAGCAGTTTGCGGGGTTTGGGGACCCAGTACTTC.

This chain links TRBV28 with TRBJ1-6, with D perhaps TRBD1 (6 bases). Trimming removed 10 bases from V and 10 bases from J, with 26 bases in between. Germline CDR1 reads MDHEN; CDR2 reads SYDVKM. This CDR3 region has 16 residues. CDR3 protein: CATLGQTQHRGSPLHF. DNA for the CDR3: TGTGCCACCTTAGGACAGACACAACACCGTGGGTCACCCCTCCACTTT.

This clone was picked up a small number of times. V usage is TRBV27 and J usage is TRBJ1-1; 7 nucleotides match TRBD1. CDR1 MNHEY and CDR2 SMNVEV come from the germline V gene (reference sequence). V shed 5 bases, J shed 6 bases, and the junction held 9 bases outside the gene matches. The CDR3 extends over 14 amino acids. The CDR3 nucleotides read TGTGCCAGCAGTCGGCAGGGGGACATGGCTGAAGCTTTCTTT. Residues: CASSRQGDMAEAFF.

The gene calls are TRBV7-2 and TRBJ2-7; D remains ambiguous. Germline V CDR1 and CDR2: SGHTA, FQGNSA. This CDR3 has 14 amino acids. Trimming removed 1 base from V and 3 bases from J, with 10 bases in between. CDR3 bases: TGTGCCAGCAGCTTAGTATTTGTCAGCTACGAGCAGTACTTC. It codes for CASSLVFVSYEQYF.

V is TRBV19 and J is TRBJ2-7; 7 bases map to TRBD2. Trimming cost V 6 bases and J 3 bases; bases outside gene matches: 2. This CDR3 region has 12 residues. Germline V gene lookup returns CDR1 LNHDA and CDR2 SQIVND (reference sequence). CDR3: CASSSGGYEQYF. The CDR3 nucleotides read TGTGCCAGTAGCTCGGGGGGCTACGAGCAGTACTTC. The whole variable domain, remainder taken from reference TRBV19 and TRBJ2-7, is DGGITQSPKYLFRKEGQNVTLSCEQNLNHDAMYWYRQDPGQGLRLIYYSQIVNDFQKGDIAEGYSVSREKKESFPLTVTSAQKNPTAFYLCASSSGGYEQYFGPGTRLTVT.

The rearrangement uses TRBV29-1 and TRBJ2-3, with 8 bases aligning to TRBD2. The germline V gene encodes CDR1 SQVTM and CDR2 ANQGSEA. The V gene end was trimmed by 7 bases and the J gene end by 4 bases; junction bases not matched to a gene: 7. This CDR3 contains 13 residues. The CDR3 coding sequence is TGCAGCGGTAAGCGGGAGAGGGCAGATACGCAGTATTTT. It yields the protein CSGKRERADTQYF.

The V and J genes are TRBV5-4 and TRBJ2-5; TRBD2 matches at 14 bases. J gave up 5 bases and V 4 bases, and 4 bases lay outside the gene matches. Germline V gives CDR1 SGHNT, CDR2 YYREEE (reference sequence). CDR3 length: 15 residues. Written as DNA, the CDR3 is TGTGCCAGCAGCGCGGGACTAGCGGGAGTGGAGACCCAGTACTTC. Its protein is CASSAGLAGVETQYF.

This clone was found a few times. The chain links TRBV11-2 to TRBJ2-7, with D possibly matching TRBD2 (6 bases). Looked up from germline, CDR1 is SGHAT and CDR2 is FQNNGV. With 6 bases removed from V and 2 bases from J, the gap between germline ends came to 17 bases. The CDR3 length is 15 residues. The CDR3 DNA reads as TGTGCCAGCAGGAACGGGAGATTATGGACCTACGAGCAGTACTTC. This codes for CASRNGRLWTYEQYF.

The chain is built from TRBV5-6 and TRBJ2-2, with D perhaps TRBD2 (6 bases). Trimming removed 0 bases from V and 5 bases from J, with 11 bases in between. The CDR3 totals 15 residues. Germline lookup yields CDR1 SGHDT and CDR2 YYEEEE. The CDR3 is CASSLVFAGTGELFF. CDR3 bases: TGTGCCAGCAGCTTGGTATTTGCGGGAACCGGGGAGCTGTTTTTT.

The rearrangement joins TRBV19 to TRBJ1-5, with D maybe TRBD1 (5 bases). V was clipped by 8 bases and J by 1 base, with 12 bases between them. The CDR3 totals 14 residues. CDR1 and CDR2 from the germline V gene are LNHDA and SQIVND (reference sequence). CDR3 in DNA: TGTGCCAGTTGTCAGGGCCGGAGCAATCAGCCCCAGCATTTT. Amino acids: CASCQGRSNQPQHF.

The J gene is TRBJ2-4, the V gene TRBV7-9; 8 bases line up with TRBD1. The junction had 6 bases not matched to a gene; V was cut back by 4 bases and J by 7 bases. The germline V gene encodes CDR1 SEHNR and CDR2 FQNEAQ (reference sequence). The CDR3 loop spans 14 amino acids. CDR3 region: CASSSRGLGNIQYF. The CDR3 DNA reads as TGTGCCAGCAGCTCCAGGGGGCTGGGGAACATTCAGTACTTC.

DNA of the CDR3: TGTGCCAGCAGCCCCTACCGAGATACGCAGTATTTT. Protein: CASSPYRDTQYF. The chain carries TRBV9 and TRBJ2-3; D uncertain. This CDR3 has 12 residues. V was shortened by 4 bases and J by 5 bases, with 8 bases between the two germline ends. Germline assignment: CDR1 SGDLS and CDR2 YYNGEE.

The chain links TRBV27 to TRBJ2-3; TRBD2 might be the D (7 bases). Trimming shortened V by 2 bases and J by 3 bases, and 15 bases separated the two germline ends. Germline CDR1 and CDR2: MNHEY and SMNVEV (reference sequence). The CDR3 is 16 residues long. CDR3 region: CASSLIQGGGTDTQYF. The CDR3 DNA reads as TGTGCCAGCAGTTTAATACAGGGAGGGGGTACAGATACGCAGTATTTT.

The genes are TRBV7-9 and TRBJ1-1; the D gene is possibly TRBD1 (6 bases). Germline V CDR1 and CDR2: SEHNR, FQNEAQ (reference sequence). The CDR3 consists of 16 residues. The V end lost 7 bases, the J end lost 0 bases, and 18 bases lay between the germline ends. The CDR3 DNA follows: TGTGCCAGCACCATAACTGGGGGCAGGATGAACACTGAAGCTTTCTTT. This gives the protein CASTITGGRMNTEAFF.

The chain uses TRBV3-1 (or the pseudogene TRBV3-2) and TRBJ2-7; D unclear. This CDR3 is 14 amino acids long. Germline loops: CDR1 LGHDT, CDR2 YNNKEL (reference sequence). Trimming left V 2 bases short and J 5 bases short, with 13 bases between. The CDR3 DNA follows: TGTGCCAGCAGCCAACCGGGTCAGATGGACGAGCAGTACTTC. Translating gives CASSQPGQMDEQYF.

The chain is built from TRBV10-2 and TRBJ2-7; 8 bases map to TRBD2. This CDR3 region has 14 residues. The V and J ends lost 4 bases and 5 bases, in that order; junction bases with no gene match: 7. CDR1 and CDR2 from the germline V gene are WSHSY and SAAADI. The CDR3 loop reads CASSAPGGRNEQYF. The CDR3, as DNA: TGCGCCAGCAGTGCACCGGGAGGGCGGAACGAGCAGTACTTC.

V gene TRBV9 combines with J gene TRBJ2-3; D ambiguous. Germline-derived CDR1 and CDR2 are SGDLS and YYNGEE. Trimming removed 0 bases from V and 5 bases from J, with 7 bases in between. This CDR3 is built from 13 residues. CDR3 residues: CASSVGAIDTQYF. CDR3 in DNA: TGTGCCAGCAGCGTAGGGGCTATAGATACGCAGTATTTT.

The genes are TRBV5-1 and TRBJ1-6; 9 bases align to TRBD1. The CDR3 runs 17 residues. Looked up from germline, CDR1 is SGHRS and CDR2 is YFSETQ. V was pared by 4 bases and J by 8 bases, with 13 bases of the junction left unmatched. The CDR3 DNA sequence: TGCGCCAGCAGCCCTCAACCGGGACAGGGACCACATTCACCCCTCCACTTT. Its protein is CASSPQPGQGPHSPLHF.

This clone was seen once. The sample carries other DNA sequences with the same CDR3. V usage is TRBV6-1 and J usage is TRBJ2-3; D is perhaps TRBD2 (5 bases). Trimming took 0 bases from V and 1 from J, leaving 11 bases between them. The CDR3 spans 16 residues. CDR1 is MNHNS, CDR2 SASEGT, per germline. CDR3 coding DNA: TGTGCCAGCAGTGAAGCGAGGCTAGCAGGCACAGATACGCAGTATTTT. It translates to CASSEARLAGTDTQYF.

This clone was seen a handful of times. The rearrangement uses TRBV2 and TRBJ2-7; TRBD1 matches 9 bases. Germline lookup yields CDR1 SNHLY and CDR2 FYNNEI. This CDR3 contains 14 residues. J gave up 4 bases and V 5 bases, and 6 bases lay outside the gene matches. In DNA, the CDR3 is TGTGCCAGCAGTCAACAGGGGGCTCCTTACGAGCAGTACTTC. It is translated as CASSQQGAPYEQYF.

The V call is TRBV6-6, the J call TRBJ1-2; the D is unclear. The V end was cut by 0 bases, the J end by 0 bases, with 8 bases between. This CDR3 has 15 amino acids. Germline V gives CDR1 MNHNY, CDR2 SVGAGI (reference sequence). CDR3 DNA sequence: TGTGCCAGCAGTTACTCGTCGGGGTCTAACTATGGCTACACCTTC. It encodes CASSYSSGSNYGYTF.

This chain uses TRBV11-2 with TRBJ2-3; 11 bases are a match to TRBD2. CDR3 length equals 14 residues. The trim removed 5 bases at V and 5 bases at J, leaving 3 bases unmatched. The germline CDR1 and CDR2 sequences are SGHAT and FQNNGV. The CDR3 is CASSQGLAGDTQYF. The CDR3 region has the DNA TGTGCCAGCAGCCAAGGACTAGCGGGAGATACGCAGTATTTT.

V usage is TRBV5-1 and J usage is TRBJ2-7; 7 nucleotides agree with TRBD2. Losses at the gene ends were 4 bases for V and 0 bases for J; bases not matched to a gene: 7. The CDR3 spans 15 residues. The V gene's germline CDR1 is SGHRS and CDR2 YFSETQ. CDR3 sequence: CASSLLASGSYEQYF. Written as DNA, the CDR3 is TGCGCCAGCAGCCTTTTGGCTAGCGGCTCCTACGAGCAGTACTTC. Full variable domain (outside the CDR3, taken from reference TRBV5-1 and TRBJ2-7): KAGVTQTPRYLIKTRGQQVTLSCSPISGHRSVSWYQQTPGQGLQFLFEYFSETQRNKGNFPGRFSGRQFSNSRSEMNVSTLELGDSALYLCASSLLASGSYEQYFGPGTRLTVT.

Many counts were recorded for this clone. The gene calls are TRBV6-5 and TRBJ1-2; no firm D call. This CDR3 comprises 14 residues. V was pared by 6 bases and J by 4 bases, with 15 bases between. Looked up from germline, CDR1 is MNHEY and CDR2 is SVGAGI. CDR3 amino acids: CASRFNIVSYGYTF. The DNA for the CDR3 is TGTGCCAGCAGATTTAATATCGTTTCCTATGGCTACACCTTC.

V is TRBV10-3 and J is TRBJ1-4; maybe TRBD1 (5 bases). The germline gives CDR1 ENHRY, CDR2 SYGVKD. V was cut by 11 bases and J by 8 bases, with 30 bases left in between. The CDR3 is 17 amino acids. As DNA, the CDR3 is TGTGCCGTACGCAAGGGCGCGGCCCGTCAGGGAGGAGAAAAACTGTTTTTT. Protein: CAVRKGAARQGGEKLFF.